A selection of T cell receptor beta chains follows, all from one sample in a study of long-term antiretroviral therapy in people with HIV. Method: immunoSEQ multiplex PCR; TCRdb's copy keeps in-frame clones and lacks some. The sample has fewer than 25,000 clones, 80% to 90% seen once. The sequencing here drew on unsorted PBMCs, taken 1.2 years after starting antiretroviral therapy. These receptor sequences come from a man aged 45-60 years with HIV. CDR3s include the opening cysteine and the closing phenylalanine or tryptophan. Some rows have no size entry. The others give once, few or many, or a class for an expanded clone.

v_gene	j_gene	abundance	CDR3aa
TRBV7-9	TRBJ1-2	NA	CASSSPGTGPGYTF
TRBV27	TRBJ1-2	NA	CASRDRGYYGYTF
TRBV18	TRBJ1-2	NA	CASSPETGAISNYGYTF
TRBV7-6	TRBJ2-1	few	CASSLGTSGKYEQFF
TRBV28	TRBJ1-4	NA	CASSPYGGNEKLFF
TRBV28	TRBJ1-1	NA	CASSSWTGGMNTEAFF
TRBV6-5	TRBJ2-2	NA	CASSYSSLAGAGELFF
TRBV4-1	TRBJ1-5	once	CASSQGPGNNQPQHF
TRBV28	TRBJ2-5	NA	CASRRGREETQYF
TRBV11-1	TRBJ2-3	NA	CASSEGLAVNTDTQYF
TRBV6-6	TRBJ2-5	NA	CASSFTQETQYF
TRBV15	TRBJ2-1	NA	CATSRPVSGGVGEQFF
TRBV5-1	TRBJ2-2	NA	CASSLGWTGDGGELFF
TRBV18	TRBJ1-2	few	CASSQGQTNYGYTF
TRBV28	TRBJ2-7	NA	CASSPDRVLVNEQYF
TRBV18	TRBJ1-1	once	CASSVTGGTEAFF
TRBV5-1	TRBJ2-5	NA	CASSAGTSGGALETQYF
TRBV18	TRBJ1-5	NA	CASSPDRDQPQHF
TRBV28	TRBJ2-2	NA	CASSHGTDNTGELFF
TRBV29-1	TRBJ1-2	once	CSAALGAVNYGYTF
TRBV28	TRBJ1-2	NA	CASSSYFSLYGYTF
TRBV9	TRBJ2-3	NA	CASRPPLGHKGSDTQYF
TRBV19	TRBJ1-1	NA	CASKGGEAFF
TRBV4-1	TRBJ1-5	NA	CASSQVLGGLGNQPQHF
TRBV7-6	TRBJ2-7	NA	CASSRGGGLVEGYEQYF
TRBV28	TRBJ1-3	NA	CASSLSHSGNTIYF
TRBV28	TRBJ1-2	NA	CASSSPSQGAEYGYTF
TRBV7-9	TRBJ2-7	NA	CASSPPQGVYEQYF
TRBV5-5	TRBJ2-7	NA	CASSLGGQGAYEQYF
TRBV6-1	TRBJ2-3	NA	CASSVEWTQYF
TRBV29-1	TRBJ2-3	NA	CSVEKGASTDTQYF
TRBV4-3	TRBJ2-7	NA	CASSQELETDYEQYF
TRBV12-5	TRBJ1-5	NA	CASGYRQHYSNQPQHF
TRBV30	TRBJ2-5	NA	CAWSVRGETQYF
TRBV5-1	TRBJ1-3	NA	CASSPGHFSGNTIYF
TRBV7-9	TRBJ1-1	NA	CATRREEGTEAFF
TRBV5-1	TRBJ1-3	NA	CASSAGDGSGNTIYF
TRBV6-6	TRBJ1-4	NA	CASSYSPVPRDEKLFF